The entry that follows covers one TCR delta chain sequence. Antigen unknown. Thymocytes were sorted as CD3+ TCRVdelta1+ TCRVdelta2- after alphabeta T cell depletion. The sample is drawn from a study of Vδ1+ human thymocytes. Study-wide results and caveats: Highly polyclonal TRG and TRD repertoires with Gaussian CDR3 length distributions appeared in thymus. Bulk repertoire data may be misinterpreted because of unexpected Vdelta2 sequences.

The CDR3 runs 19 residues. Trimming stripped 1 base from V and 6 bases from J, with 24 bases between. Per germline, CDR1 TSWWSYY and CDR2 QGS. Extracted RNA was reverse transcribed into cDNA. CDR3 amplicons came from multiplex PCR with pooled V-gene forward and constant-region reverse primers. TCRdb called clones from the multiplex PCR reads again using CATT. Of over 45,000 delta-chain clones detected, approximately 15% appear once; the ten largest clones hold 0.3% to 0.45%. V and J are TRDV1 and TRDJ2, with a tentative D call TRDD3 (6 bases). Material: Vdelta1+ gamma-delta thymocytes from the thymus. Subset here: FACS-sorted CD3+ TCRalphabeta- TCRVdelta1+ TCRVdelta2- thymocytes. The receptor's source is a girl less than two years old who had congenital heart surgery. CDR3 loop: CALGEPTGRGTRWAAQLFF. Here the CDR3 DNA reads TGTGCTCTTGGGGAACCCACGGGGCGGGGGACGCGATGGGCAGCACAACTCTTCTTT.